This T cell receptor beta chain emerged from a study of blood T cell repertoires in COVID-19. Study details: T cells, B-cell-depleted T cells, or PBMCs supplied cDNA or gDNA.

Germline values: CDR1 SGHRS, CDR2 YFSETQ. Trimming shortened V by 3 bases and J by 4 bases, and 9 bases separated the two germline ends. This CDR3 has 13 amino acids. This table comes from immunoSEQ multiplex PCR, and its TCRdb copy is limited to in-frame clones, with some not included. The sample has around 300,000 clones, around 87% seen once; the top ten hold over 4%. This chain uses TRBV5-1 with TRBJ2-3; D is undetermined. This TCR derives from a woman aged 25 to 39 who had recovered from COVID-19. What was sequenced was PBMCs or T cells enriched from blood (not recorded which). The CDR3 region is CASSSLPADTQYF. The CDR3 DNA sequence: TGCGCCAGCAGCTCCCTACCCGCAGATACGCAGTATTTT.